What follows is one T cell receptor (beta chain) and its context. The germline V gene encodes CDR1 LNHNV and CDR2 YYDKDF (reference sequence). Trimming took 0 bases from V and 9 from J, leaving 18 bases between them. The CDR3 has 16 amino acids. 13 Jbeta primers and 60 Vbeta primers were used for the PCR. Sequenced by immunoSEQ multiplex PCR; TCRdb stores in-frame clones only, minus some. Among tens of thousands of clones, roughly 83% were seen once, and the ten largest hold around 1.9%. The source of the sample is a study of cytomegalovirus exposure and HLA in healthy donors. Source material: PBMCs. The genes are TRBV15 and TRBJ1-3; D may be TRBD1 (5 bases). This receptor was identified in a man aged 18-30 years in good health and CMV-seronegative. CDR3 in DNA: TGTGCCACCAGCAGAGAAGCGGGACCGCGTTCCAGCACCATATATTTT. Protein sequence: CATSREAGPRSSTIYF.